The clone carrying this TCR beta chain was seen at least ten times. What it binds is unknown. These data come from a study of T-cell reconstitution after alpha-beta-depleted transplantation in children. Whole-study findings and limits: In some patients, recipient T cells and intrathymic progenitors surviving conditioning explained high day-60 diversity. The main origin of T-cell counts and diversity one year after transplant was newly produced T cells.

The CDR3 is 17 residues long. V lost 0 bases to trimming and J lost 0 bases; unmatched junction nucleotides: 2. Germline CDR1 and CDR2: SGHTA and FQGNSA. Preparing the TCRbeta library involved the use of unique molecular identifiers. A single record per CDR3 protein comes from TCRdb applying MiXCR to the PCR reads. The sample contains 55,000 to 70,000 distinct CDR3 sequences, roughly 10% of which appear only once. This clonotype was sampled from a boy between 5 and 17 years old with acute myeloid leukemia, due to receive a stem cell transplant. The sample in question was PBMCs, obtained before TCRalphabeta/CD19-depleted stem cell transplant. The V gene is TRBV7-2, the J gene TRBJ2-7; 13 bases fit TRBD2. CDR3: CASSLARTSGSSYEQYF. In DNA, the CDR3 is TGTGCCAGCAGCTTAGCCCGGACTAGCGGGAGCTCCTACGAGCAGTACTTC.